These T cell receptor beta chains were read from a single sample in a study of cytomegalovirus exposure and HLA in healthy donors. The method was immunoSEQ multiplex PCR; TCRdb's version includes in-frame clones alone and lacks a portion of them. Seen here are around 130,000 clones, 80% to 90% observed once, and the top ten hold roughly 3%. Material for sequencing was PBMCs. These receptors were collected from a woman under 30 in good health and CMV-seropositive. Each CDR3 is given with its conserved first and last residue. The D gene is left open where the match is weak. Clone size, where shown, is once, few, many, or a class for clones that have expanded.

v_call,j_call,d_call,clone_size,cdr3_aa,cdr3_nt
TRBV7-9,TRBJ1-1,-,-,CASSPTTGNTEAFF,TGTGCCAGCAGCCCGACGACGGGGAACACTGAAGCTTTCTTT
TRBV7-6,TRBJ2-3,-,few,CASSLVGGGTDTQYF,TGTGCCAGCAGCTTAGTAGGGGGGGGGACAGATACGCAGTATTTT
TRBV7-8,TRBJ2-7,TRBD2,-,CASSLYGGNLYEQYF,TGTGCCAGCAGCTTATACGGGGGGAACCTCTACGAGCAGTACTTC
TRBV7-6,TRBJ2-7,-,-,CASSLLSGGNRDEQYF,TGTGCCAGCAGCTTACTCTCAGGAGGGAATAGGGACGAGCAGTACTTC
TRBV5-4,TRBJ2-1,TRBD1,-,CASSGTGLNNEQFF,TGTGCCAGCAGCGGGACAGGGTTAAACAATGAGCAGTTCTTC
TRBV10-3,TRBJ2-7,-,-,CAISGSPGVRSYEQYF,TGTGCCATCAGTGGATCCCCGGGGGTCCGCTCCTACGAGCAGTACTTC
TRBV9,TRBJ2-1,TRBD1,-,CASSAGQVYNEQFF,TGTGCCAGCAGCGCGGGACAGGTCTACAATGAGCAGTTCTTC
TRBV7-3,TRBJ2-3,-,-,CASSLGAISTDTQYF,TGTGCCAGCAGCTTAGGGGCGATCAGCACAGATACGCAGTATTTT
TRBV2,TRBJ1-6,-,few,CASSDRGNDNSPLHF,TGTGCCAGCAGTGACAGGGGAAACGATAATTCACCCCTCCACTTT
TRBV2,TRBJ2-1,-,-,CASSEDGGGSYNEQFF,TGTGCCAGCAGTGAGGACGGGGGTGGCTCCTACAATGAGCAGTTCTTC
TRBV19,TRBJ2-3,-,-,CASAPGTGSTDTQYF,TGTGCCAGCGCGCCCGGCACGGGGTCGACAGATACGCAGTATTTT
TRBV13,TRBJ1-4,TRBD1,-,CASSSSGTGHNEKLFF,TGTGCCAGCAGCTCCTCCGGGACAGGGCATAATGAAAAACTGTTTTTT